The 11 T cell receptor beta chains below come from one sample, sequenced in a study of shared clonotypes between healthy human individuals. Generated by immunoSEQ multiplex PCR, the TCRdb table keeps only in-frame clones and is missing some. This sample has 2.3 million or so clones; 93% occur once, and the top ten carry 0.35% to 0.45%. The sequencing sample was made of naive CD4+ T cells from PBMCs. Stated subset: CD45RA+ positively selected. These TCRs come from a man aged 18 to 30 in good health. Some clones in this sample may be carry-over from other donors' samples.

The V gene is TRBV30, the J gene TRBJ1-1; maybe TRBD1 (6 bases). This CDR3 is 13 amino acids long. V dropped 4 bases and J dropped 1 base, with 10 bases sitting between them. Germline lookup yields CDR1 GTSNPN and CDR2 SVGIG (reference sequence). The CDR3 loop is CAWTSDRNTEAFF. DNA of the CDR3: TGTGCCTGGACTTCGGACAGGAACACTGAAGCTTTCTTT.

This chain uses TRBV18 with TRBJ2-7, with 7 bases identical to TRBD1. The V gene end was trimmed by 3 bases and the J gene end by 2 bases; junction bases not matched to a gene: 7. The CDR3 runs to 15 residues. Germline V gene lookup returns CDR1 KGHSH and CDR2 LQKENI. The CDR3 region is CASSPSTGHTYEQYF. The DNA for the CDR3 is TGTGCCAGCTCACCCTCGACAGGGCACACCTACGAGCAGTACTTC.

The V and J genes are TRBV6-1 and TRBJ2-5, with unresolved D. This CDR3 spans 17 amino acids. Trimming pared 2 bases from V and 4 bases from J, leaving 20 bases between. The germline CDR1 and CDR2 sequences are MNHNS and SASEGT. The DNA of the CDR3 is TGTGCCAGCAGTGAAAATTCGGGCTGGATACTGAGAGAGACCCAGTACTTC. It is translated as CASSENSGWILRETQYF.

The chain joins TRBV5-1 to TRBJ2-5; TRBD1 might be the D (8 bases). Germline values: CDR1 SGHRS, CDR2 YFSETQ. V lost 0 bases, J lost 2 bases, and 14 bases lay in between. The CDR3 extends over 16 amino acids. The DNA of the CDR3 is TGCGCCAGCAGCTTGGACAGGGGGACTACGCAAGAGACCCAGTACTTC. It encodes CASSLDRGTTQETQYF.

This clone showed up just once. The chain uses TRBV4-3 and TRBJ2-3; 14 nucleotides match TRBD2. Germline lookup yields CDR1 LGHNA and CDR2 YSLEER. V trimming: 4 bases; J trimming: 5 bases; junction bases outside the gene matches: 8. The CDR3 runs 17 residues. The CDR3 nucleotides are TGCGCCAGCAGCCTAACCGGGACTAGCGGGAGCCGAGATACGCAGTATTTT. Translated, it gives CASSLTGTSGSRDTQYF.

The chain carries TRBV14 and TRBJ2-1; TRBD2 agrees at 11 bases. Germline values: CDR1 SGHDN, CDR2 FVKESK. V was pared by 4 bases and J by 5 bases, with 7 bases of the junction left unmatched. This CDR3 comprises 16 residues. Written as DNA, the CDR3 is TGTGCCAGCAGCCTCCCACTAGCGGGAGCCCACAATGAGCAGTTCTTC. Its protein is CASSLPLAGAHNEQFF.

The chain carries TRBV7-8 and TRBJ2-1, with 8 bases aligning to TRBD2. The trim removed 4 bases at V and 5 bases at J, leaving 7 bases unmatched. The CDR3 is made up of 15 amino acids. Germline V CDR1 and CDR2: SGHVS, FQNEAQ. Written as DNA, the CDR3 is TGTGCCAGCAGCTCTACTAGCGGTACTAACAATGAGCAGTTCTTC. Its translation: CASSSTSGTNNEQFF. Supplemented by reference TRBV7-8 and TRBJ2-1, the full variable domain reads GAGVSQSPRYKVAKRGQDVALRCDPISGHVSLFWYQQALGQGPEFLTYFQNEAQLDKSGLPSDRFFAERPEGSVSTLKIQRTQQEDSAVYLCASSSTSGTNNEQFFGPGTRLTVL.

The rearrangement joins TRBV6-5 to TRBJ2-3, with 7 bases identical to TRBD1. Unmatched junction bases numbered 14, after V lost 4 bases and J lost 7 bases. This CDR3 contains 16 residues. In germline, CDR1 is MNHEY, CDR2 SVGAGI. As DNA, the CDR3 is TGTGCCAGCAGTTTAAGCCGGGACAGCCCCGCCAATACGCAGTATTTT. It specifies CASSLSRDSPANTQYF.

In regard to this clone: The sample holds other DNA sequences that translate to the same CDR3. This chain links TRBV6-5 with TRBJ1-5; D is unresolved. The CDR3 extends over 11 amino acids. Germline V gene data show CDR1 as MNHEY and CDR2 as SVGAGI. V lost 8 bases, J lost 5 bases, and 7 bases lay in between. The CDR3 here is CASGLDQPQHF. The CDR3 nucleotides are TGTGCCAGCGGGCTAGATCAGCCCCAGCATTTT.

This chain connects TRBV5-1 to TRBJ2-1; TRBD2 aligns across 11 bases. Trimming cost V 5 bases and J 10 bases; bases outside gene matches: 8. The length of the CDR3 is 14 residues. Germline CDR1 is SGHRS and CDR2 is YFSETQ. Here the CDR3 DNA reads TGCGCCAGCAGGGGACTAGCGGCTACAGGGGAGCAGTTCTTC. Protein sequence: CASRGLAATGEQFF.

V is TRBV14 and J is TRBJ2-2; D is ambiguous. Deletions cut 4 bases from V and 4 bases from J, with 10 bases between. Germline-derived CDR1 and CDR2 are SGHDN and FVKESK. The CDR3 has 14 residues. The CDR3, as DNA: TGTGCCAGCAGCCCCCTATCGGGCACCGGGGAGCTGTTTTTT. It translates to CASSPLSGTGELFF.